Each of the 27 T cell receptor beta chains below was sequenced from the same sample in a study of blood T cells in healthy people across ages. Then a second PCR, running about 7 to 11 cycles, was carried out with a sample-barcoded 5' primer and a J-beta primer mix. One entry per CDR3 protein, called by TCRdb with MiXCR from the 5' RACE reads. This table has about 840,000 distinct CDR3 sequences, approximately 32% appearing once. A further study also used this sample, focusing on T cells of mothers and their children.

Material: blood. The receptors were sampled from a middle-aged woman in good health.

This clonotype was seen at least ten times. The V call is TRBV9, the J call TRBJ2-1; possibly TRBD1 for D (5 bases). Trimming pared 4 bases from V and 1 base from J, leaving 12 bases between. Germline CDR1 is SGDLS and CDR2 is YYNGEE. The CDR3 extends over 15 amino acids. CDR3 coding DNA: TGTGCCAGCAGCTACACAGGCGATTCCTACAATGAGCAGTTCTTC. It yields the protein CASSYTGDSYNEQFF.

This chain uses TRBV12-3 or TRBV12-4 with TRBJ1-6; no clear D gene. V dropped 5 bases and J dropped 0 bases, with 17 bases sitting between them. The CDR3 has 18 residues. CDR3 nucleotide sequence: TGTGCCAGCAGTCCCAGGCACAGCCCCTACTCCTATAATTCACCCCTCCACTTT. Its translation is CASSPRHSPYSYNSPLHF.

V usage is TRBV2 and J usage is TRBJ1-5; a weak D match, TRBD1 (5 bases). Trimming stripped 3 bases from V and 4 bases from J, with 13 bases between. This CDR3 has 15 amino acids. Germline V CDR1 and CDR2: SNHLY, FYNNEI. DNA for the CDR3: TGTGCCAGCAGTGAGGCTTTGACAGCTAATCAGCCCCAGCATTTT. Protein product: CASSEALTANQPQHF.

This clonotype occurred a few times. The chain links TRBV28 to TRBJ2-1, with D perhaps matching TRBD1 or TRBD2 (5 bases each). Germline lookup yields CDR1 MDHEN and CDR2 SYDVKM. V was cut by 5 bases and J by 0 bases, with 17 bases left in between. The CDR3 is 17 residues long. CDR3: CASSGARDGHSYNEQFF. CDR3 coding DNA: TGTGCCAGCAGTGGGGCTCGGGACGGCCACTCCTACAATGAGCAGTTCTTC.

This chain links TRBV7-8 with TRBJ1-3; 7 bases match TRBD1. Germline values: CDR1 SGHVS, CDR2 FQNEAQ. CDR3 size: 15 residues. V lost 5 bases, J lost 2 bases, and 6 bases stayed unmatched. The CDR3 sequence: CASSPNRGTGNTIYF. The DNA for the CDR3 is TGTGCCAGCAGCCCAAACAGGGGAACTGGAAACACCATATATTTT.

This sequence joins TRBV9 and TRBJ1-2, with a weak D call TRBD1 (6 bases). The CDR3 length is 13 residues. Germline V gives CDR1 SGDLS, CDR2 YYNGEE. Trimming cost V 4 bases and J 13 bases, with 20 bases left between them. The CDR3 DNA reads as TGTGCCAGCAGCCCCACCGACAGGCCCACTTTCACCTTC. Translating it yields CASSPTDRPTFTF.

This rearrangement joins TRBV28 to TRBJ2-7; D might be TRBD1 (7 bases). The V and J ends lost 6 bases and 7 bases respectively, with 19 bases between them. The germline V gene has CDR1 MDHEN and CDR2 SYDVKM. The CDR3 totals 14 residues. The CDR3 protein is CASSRERGLREQYF. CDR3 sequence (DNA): TGTGCCAGCAGCCGGGAGAGGGGGCTTAGAGAGCAGTACTTC.

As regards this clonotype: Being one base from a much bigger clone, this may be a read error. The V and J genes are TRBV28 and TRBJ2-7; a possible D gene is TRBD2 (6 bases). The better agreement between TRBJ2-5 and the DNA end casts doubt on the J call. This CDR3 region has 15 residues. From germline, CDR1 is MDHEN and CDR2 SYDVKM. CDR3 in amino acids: CASSVSSDRPETQYF. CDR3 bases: TGTGCCAGCAGTGTGTCTAGCGACCGGCCGGAGACCCAGTACTTC.

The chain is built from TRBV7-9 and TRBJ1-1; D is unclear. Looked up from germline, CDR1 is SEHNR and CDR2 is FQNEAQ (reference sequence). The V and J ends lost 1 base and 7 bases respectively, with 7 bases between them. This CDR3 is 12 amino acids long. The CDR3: CASSLVELEAFF. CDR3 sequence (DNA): TGTGCCAGCAGCTTAGTGGAGCTTGAAGCTTTCTTT.

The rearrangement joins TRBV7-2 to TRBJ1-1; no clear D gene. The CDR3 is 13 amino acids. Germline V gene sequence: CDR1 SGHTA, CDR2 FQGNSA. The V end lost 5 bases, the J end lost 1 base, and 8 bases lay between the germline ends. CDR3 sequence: CASSHSGNTEAFF. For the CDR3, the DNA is TGTGCCAGCAGCCATTCCGGGAACACTGAAGCTTTCTTT. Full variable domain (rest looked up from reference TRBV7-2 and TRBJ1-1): GAGVSQSPSNKVTEKGKDVELRCDPISGHTALYWYRQSLGQGLEFLIYFQGNSAPDKSGLPSDRFSAERTGGSVSTLTIQRTQQEDSAVYLCASSHSGNTEAFFGQGTRLTVV.

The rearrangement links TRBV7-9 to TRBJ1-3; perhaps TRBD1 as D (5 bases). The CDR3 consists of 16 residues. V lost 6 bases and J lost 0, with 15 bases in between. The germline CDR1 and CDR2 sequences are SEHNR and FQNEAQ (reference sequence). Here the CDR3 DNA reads TGTGCCAGCAGATCAAATCCAGGGATCTCTGGAAACACCATATATTTT. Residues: CASRSNPGISGNTIYF.

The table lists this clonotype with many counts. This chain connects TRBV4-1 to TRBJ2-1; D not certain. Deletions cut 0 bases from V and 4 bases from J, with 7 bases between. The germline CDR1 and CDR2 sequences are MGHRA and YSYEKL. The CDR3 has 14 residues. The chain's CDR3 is CASSQDLPYNEQFF. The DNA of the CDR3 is TGCGCCAGCAGCCAAGATCTTCCATACAATGAGCAGTTCTTC.

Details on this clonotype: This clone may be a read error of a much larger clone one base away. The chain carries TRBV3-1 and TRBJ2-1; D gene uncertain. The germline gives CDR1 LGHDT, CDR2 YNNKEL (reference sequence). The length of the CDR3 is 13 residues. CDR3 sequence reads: CAGSRTPQNEQFF. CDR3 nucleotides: TGTGCCGGCAGCCGGACCCCCCAGAATGAGCAGTTCTTC.

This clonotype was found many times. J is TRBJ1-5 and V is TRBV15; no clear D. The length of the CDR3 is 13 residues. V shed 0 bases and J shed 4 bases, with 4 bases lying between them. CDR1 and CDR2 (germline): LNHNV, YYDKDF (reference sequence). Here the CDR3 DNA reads TGTGCCACCAGCAGAGATTTTAATCAGCCCCAGCATTTT. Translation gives CATSRDFNQPQHF. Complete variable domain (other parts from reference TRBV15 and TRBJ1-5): DAMVIQNPRYQVTQFGKPVTLSCSQTLNHNVMYWYQQKSSQAPKLLFHYYDKDFNNEADTPDNFQSRRPNTSFCFLDIRSPGLGDTAMYLCATSRDFNQPQHFGDGTRLSIL.

The DNA of the CDR3 is TGTGCCAGCAGCAACCCAGGGATGGGGTCCTACGAGCAGTACTTC. This codes for CASSNPGMGSYEQYF. This chain joins TRBV7-8 and TRBJ2-7; D may be TRBD1 (5 bases). Germline-derived CDR1 and CDR2 are SGHVS and FQNEAQ. The CDR3 runs to 15 residues. Deletions cut 5 bases from V and 1 base from J, with 15 bases between.

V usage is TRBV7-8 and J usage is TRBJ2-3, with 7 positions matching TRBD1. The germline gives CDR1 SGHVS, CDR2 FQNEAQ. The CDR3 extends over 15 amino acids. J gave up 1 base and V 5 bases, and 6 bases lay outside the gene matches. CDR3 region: CASSRGQQRTDTQYF. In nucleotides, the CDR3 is TGTGCCAGCAGCCGGGGACAGCAACGCACAGATACGCAGTATTTT.

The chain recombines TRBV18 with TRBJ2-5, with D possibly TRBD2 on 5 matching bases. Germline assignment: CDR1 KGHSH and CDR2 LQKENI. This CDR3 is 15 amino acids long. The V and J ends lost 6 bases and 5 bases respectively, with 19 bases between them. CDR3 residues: CASSPPRLPGETQYF. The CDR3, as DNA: TGTGCCAGCTCGCCCCCTCGGCTCCCGGGGGAGACCCAGTACTTC.

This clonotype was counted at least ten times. CDR3 protein: CASSSGLDRGHEQYF. The CDR3, as DNA: TGTGCCAGCAGCTCAGGGCTGGACAGGGGCCACGAGCAGTACTTC. This sequence joins TRBV5-6 and TRBJ2-7; the match to TRBD1 covers 9 bases. Germline V gene lookup returns CDR1 SGHDT and CDR2 YYEEEE. The CDR3 has 15 amino acids. Trimming cost V 3 bases and J 5 bases; bases outside gene matches: 9.

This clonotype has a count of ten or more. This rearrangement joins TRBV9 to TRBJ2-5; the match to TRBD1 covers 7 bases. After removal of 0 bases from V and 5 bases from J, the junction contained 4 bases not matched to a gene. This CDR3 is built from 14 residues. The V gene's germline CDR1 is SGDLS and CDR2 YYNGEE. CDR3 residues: CASSVGQGRETQYF. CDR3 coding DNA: TGTGCCAGCAGCGTAGGACAGGGCCGGGAGACCCAGTACTTC.

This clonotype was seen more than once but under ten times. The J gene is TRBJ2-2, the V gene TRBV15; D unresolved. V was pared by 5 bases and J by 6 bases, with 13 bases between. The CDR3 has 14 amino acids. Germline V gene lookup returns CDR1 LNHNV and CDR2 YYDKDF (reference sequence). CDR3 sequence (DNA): TGTGCCACCAGCGGCCGGGTCTCGTCCGGGGAGCTGTTTTTT. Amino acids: CATSGRVSSGELFF. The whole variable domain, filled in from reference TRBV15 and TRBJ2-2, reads DAMVIQNPRYQVTQFGKPVTLSCSQTLNHNVMYWYQQKSSQAPKLLFHYYDKDFNNEADTPDNFQSRRPNTSFCFLDIRSPGLGDTAMYLCATSGRVSSGELFFGEGSRLTVL.

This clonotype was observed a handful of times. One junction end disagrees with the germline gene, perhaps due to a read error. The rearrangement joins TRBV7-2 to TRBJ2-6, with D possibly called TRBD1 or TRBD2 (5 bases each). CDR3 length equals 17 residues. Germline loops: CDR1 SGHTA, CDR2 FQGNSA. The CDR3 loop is CASSLALGVSGANVRTF. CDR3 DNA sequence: TGTGCCAGCAGCTTAGCGCTCGGGGTTTCTGGGGCCAACGTCCGGACTTTC.

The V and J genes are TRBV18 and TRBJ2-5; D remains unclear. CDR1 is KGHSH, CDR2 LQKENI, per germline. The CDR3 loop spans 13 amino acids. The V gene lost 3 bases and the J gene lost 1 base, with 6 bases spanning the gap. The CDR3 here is CASSPQFQETQYF. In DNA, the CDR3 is TGTGCCAGCTCACCTCAGTTCCAAGAGACCCAGTACTTC.

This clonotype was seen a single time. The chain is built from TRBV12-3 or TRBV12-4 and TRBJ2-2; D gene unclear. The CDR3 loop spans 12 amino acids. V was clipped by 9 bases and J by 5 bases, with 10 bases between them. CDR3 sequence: CASPGPTGELFF. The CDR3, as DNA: TGTGCCAGTCCGGGCCCTACCGGGGAGCTGTTTTTT.

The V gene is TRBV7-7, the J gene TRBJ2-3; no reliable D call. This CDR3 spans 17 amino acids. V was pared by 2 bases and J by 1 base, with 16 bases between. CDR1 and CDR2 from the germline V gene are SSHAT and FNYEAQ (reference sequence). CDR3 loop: CASSLNNERSGTDTQYF. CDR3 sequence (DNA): TGTGCCAGCAGCTTAAATAATGAAAGGTCCGGCACAGATACGCAGTATTTT.

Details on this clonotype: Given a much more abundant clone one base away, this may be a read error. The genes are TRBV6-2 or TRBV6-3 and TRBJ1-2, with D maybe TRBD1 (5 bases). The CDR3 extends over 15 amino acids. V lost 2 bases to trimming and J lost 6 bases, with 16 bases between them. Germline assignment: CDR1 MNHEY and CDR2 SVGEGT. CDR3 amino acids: CASSYRGNLRNGYTF. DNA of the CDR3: TGTGCCAGCAGTTACAGGGGCAACCTCCGGAATGGCTACACCTTC.

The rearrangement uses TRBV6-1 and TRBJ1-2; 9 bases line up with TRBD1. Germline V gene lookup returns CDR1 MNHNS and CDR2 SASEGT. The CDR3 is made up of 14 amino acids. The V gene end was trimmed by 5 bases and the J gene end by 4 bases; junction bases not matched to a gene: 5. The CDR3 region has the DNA TGTGCCAGCAGTAAGCGGGACAGGGTCTATGGCTACACCTTC. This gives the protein CASSKRDRVYGYTF.

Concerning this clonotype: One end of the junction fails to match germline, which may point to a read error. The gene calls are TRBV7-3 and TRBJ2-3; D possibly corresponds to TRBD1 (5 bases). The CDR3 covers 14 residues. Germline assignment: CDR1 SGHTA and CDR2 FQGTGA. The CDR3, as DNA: TGTGCCAGCAGCTTACTGAATGGGGCAGATACGGAGTATTTT. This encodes CASSLLNGADTEYF.